This record covers a single T cell receptor beta chain. Its antigen is as yet unknown. These data belong to a study of post-analysis software for immune sequencing data. Regarding the study as a whole: TRBV5-6, TRBV5-1 and TRBV20-1 belonged to a set of roughly 5 TRBV segments that were more frequent in patients than controls.

TCR beta cDNA libraries had unique molecular identifiers. TCRdb itself ran the PCR reads through MiXCR, one entry per CDR3 protein. The table has 740,000 or so distinct CDR3 sequences, about 53% seen once. Trimming took 4 bases from V and 5 from J, leaving 12 bases between them. Germline lookup yields CDR1 KGHSH and CDR2 LQKENI. The CDR3 is 14 amino acids. Sequencing was done on a sample of blood. The source is a girl aged 10 to 17 with multiple sclerosis. V usage is TRBV18 and J usage is TRBJ2-1, with D tentatively TRBD2 (5 bases). CDR3 nucleotides: TGTGCCAGCTCACGTCTATCCGGGGACAATGAGCAGTTCTTC. This sequence encodes CASSRLSGDNEQFF.